The 25 T cell receptor beta chains reported below all come from one sample, sequenced in a study of T cells after yellow fever vaccination. TCRdb passed the 5' RACE reads through MiXCR, listing each CDR3 protein once. Counted here are over 150,000 distinct CDR3 sequences, approximately 6.2% occurring once; the ten biggest clones make up less than 3%. The input for sequencing was CD4+ T cells sorted from PBMCs, taken on the day of the first yellow fever vaccination. All receptors derive from a man younger than 35 who received the YFV17D yellow fever vaccine.

This clonotype has at least ten counts. This chain links TRBV5-1 with TRBJ2-5, with TRBD2 matching 8 bases. V lost 3 bases, J lost 5 bases, and 12 bases stayed unmatched. CDR1 and CDR2 from the germline V gene are SGHRS and YFSETQ. This CDR3 is 16 amino acids long. CDR3 region: CASSSHLAGVAETQYF. CDR3 DNA sequence: TGCGCCAGCAGCTCCCATCTAGCGGGCGTTGCGGAGACCCAGTACTTC.

This clonotype has a count of ten or more. The V call is TRBV5-4, the J call TRBJ2-3, with 9 nucleotides matching TRBD1. With 4 bases clipped from V and 5 bases from J, the junction kept 5 bases outside the gene matches. The germline gives CDR1 SGHNT, CDR2 YYREEE (reference sequence). This CDR3 has 14 amino acids. CDR3 coding DNA: TGTGCCAGCAGCCCCTGGACAGGGGAAGATACGCAGTATTTT. Translated, it gives CASSPWTGEDTQYF.

The chain links TRBV6-1 to TRBJ1-6, with TRBD1 matching 7 bases. V trimming: 4 bases; J trimming: 7 bases; junction bases outside the gene matches: 7. The CDR3 is 15 residues long. The germline CDR1 and CDR2 sequences are MNHNS and SASEGT. The CDR3 bases are TGTGCCAGCAGTGGGGGGACAGTCCAAAATTCACCCCTCCACTTT. This encodes CASSGGTVQNSPLHF.

The chain is built from TRBV7-9 and TRBJ1-1; 9 nucleotides line up with TRBD1. The ends lost 3 bases at V and 1 base at J; junction bases unmatched: 9. Germline CDR1 and CDR2: SEHNR and FQNEAQ (reference sequence). This CDR3 is 17 amino acids long. CDR3 nucleotide sequence: TGTGCCAGCAGCTTCCCCGGGACAGGGACTTGGAACACTGAAGCTTTCTTT. The encoded protein is CASSFPGTGTWNTEAFF.

V gene TRBV7-2 combines with J gene TRBJ2-5; D is ambiguous. CDR3 length: 13 amino acids. V was pared by 2 bases and J by 5 bases, with 9 bases between. Germline assignment: CDR1 SGHTA and CDR2 FQGNSA. CDR3 DNA: TGTGCCAGCAGCTTATCTTATGCGGAGACCCAGTACTTC. Its protein is CASSLSYAETQYF.

This clonotype was seen more than once but under ten times. This chain links TRBV24-1 with TRBJ2-3, with D possibly matching TRBD2 (5 bases). Germline V lookup: CDR1 KGHDR, CDR2 SFDVKD. Trimming left V 2 bases short and J 2 bases short, with 13 bases between. The CDR3 is 16 residues long. The CDR3 nucleotides are TGTGCCACCAGTGATTCGGGGAGCGGATACACAGATACGCAGTATTTT. The encoded protein is CATSDSGSGYTDTQYF.

This clonotype was recorded at least ten times. The chain joins TRBV15 to TRBJ2-2; D gene ambiguous. Trimming removed 8 bases from V and 3 bases from J, with 19 bases in between. The CDR3 extends over 16 amino acids. Germline V gives CDR1 LNHNV, CDR2 YYDKDF (reference sequence). This CDR3 is CATRVGQHLYTGELFF. The CDR3 DNA sequence: TGTGCCACCCGGGTGGGCCAGCATCTCTACACCGGGGAGCTGTTTTTT.

The chain couples TRBV10-3 to TRBJ2-5; either TRBD1 or TRBD2 may supply D (5 bases each). Germline values: CDR1 ENHRY, CDR2 SYGVKD. There are 14 residues in the CDR3. The V gene lost 10 bases and the J gene lost 5 bases, with 20 bases spanning the gap. CDR3 nucleotides: TGTGCCACAACCTCCGGGGCCCTACGGGAGACCCAGTACTTC. Translating gives CATTSGALRETQYF.

This clonotype has a count of ten or more. The chain links TRBV27 to TRBJ2-3; D tentatively reads TRBD1 or TRBD2 (5 bases each). V lost 6 bases to trimming and J lost 6 bases, with 13 bases between them. CDR1 and CDR2 from the germline V gene are MNHEY and SMNVEV (reference sequence). This CDR3 spans 13 amino acids. As DNA, the CDR3 is TGTGCCAGCAGGCGCAGGGAGTCGGATACGCAGTATTTT. This gives the protein CASRRRESDTQYF.

This clonotype was detected many times. This chain connects TRBV27 to TRBJ2-1, with D tentatively TRBD2 (7 bases). This CDR3 comprises 19 residues. Germline V gene lookup returns CDR1 MNHEY and CDR2 SMNVEV (reference sequence). Trimming took off 10 bases at V and 0 bases at J, with 28 bases between the two ends. Written as DNA, the CDR3 is TGTGCCACCGGAGGGCGGGGGCCTCTTCCTTTAAGCTCCTACAATGAGCAGTTCTTC. It is translated as CATGGRGPLPLSSYNEQFF.

This clonotype has a count of ten or more. J is TRBJ2-1 and V is TRBV20-1, with no clear D. V gave up 3 bases and J gave up 4 bases, with 13 bases separating them. CDR3 length: 14 amino acids. In germline, CDR1 is DFQATT, CDR2 SNEGSKA (reference sequence). Here the CDR3 reads CSARGRLRYNEQFF. CDR3 in DNA: TGCAGTGCTAGGGGCCGACTGAGGTACAATGAGCAGTTCTTC.

This clonotype has at least ten counts. The rearrangement links TRBV5-1 to TRBJ2-1; no clear D gene. This CDR3 region has 16 residues. Germline V lookup: CDR1 SGHRS, CDR2 YFSETQ. V was trimmed by 1 base and J by 0 bases, leaving 11 bases between them. The CDR3 protein is CASSLMAVSSYNEQFF. The CDR3 DNA is TGCGCCAGCAGCTTGATGGCAGTTAGCTCCTACAATGAGCAGTTCTTC.

The table lists this clonotype with a few counts. The chain joins TRBV18 to TRBJ1-4; a possible D gene is TRBD1 (6 bases). Germline-derived CDR1 and CDR2 are KGHSH and LQKENI. The CDR3 has 17 residues. Trimming removed 3 bases at V and 0 bases at J, with 14 bases between. The CDR3: CASSPISGTTTNEKLFF. CDR3 DNA sequence: TGTGCCAGCTCACCGATCTCCGGGACAACAACTAATGAAAAACTGTTTTTT. Full variable domain (rest looked up from reference TRBV18 and TRBJ1-4): NAGVMQNPRHLVRRRGQEARLRCSPMKGHSHVYWYRQLPEEGLKFMVYLQKENIIDESGMPKERFSAEFPKEGPSILRIQQVVRGDSAAYFCASSPISGTTTNEKLFFGSGTQLSVL.

The V gene is TRBV11-2, the J gene TRBJ2-3; 8 bases agree with TRBD2. The CDR3 sequence is 16 residues long. The germline V gene has CDR1 SGHAT and CDR2 FQNNGV. The V segment lost 1 base and the J segment 4 bases; nucleotides outside the gene matches: 7. As DNA, the CDR3 is TGTGCCAGCAGCTTAGGAGCGGGGGTACGTTCAGATACGCAGTATTTT. Translation: CASSLGAGVRSDTQYF.

This clonotype was detected ten times or more. V and J are TRBV7-2 and TRBJ2-1; D might be TRBD2 (7 bases). The V end was cut by 0 bases, the J end by 1 base, with 16 bases between. The CDR3 has 18 amino acids. Germline loops: CDR1 SGHTA, CDR2 FQGNSA. This CDR3 is CASSLAGGAMISYNEQFF. CDR3 in DNA: TGTGCCAGCAGCTTAGCGGGGGGGGCCATGATTTCCTACAATGAGCAGTTCTTC.

This clonotype showed up many times. V gene TRBV5-6 combines with J gene TRBJ2-1; tentatively, D is TRBD1 (5 bases). Germline values: CDR1 SGHDT, CDR2 YYEEEE. The CDR3 spans 11 residues. V lost 3 bases and J lost 8, with 6 bases in between. The CDR3 region has the DNA TGTGCCAGCAGCTGGGGCCATGAGCAGTTCTTC. The encoded protein is CASSWGHEQFF.

The chain uses TRBV6-2 or TRBV6-3 and TRBJ2-1; D gene uncertain. Germline V lookup: CDR1 MNHEY, CDR2 SVGEGT. This CDR3 region has 14 residues. The ends were cut back, 6 bases at V and 8 bases at J, with 17 bases in the middle. CDR3 bases: TGTGCCAGCAGGACCCCTTTCCCCGAACATGAGCAGTTCTTC. Residues: CASRTPFPEHEQFF.

A few counts support this clonotype. The chain has TRBV7-2 and TRBJ2-4; 7 bases agree with TRBD2. J gave up 4 bases and V 2 bases, and 5 bases lay outside the gene matches. The CDR3 length is 15 residues. From germline, CDR1 is SGHTA and CDR2 FQGNSA. The CDR3 spells CASSLLGGGKNIQYF. The DNA of the CDR3 is TGTGCCAGCAGCTTATTGGGGGGGGGGAAAAACATTCAGTACTTC. Looking up the rest from reference TRBV7-2 and TRBJ2-4 gives the full variable domain: GAGVSQSPSNKVTEKGKDVELRCDPISGHTALYWYRQSLGQGLEFLIYFQGNSAPDKSGLPSDRFSAERTGGSVSTLTIQRTQQEDSAVYLCASSLLGGGKNIQYFGAGTRLSVL.

This clonotype appeared many times. The chain has TRBV5-1 and TRBJ2-2, with D uncertain. Germline lookup yields CDR1 SGHRS and CDR2 YFSETQ. V was shortened by 6 bases and J by 4 bases, with 13 bases between the two germline ends. This CDR3 comprises 14 residues. The CDR3 here is CASTRVGSTGELFF. In DNA, the CDR3 is TGCGCCAGCACCCGCGTGGGATCCACCGGGGAGCTGTTTTTT.

The table lists this clonotype with many counts. The chain recombines TRBV12-3 or TRBV12-4 with TRBJ1-6; no firm D call. Trimming cost V 6 bases and J 7 bases, with 13 bases left between them. The CDR3 covers 14 residues. CDR3 coding DNA: TGTGCCAGCAGCCCCGGGATATCGAATTCACCCCTCCACTTT. Residues: CASSPGISNSPLHF.

This clonotype was seen repeatedly, ten times or more. The chain has TRBV6-2 or TRBV6-3 and TRBJ2-3; D gene uncertain. CDR1 is MNHEY, CDR2 SVGEGT, per germline. V was trimmed by 5 bases and J by 0 bases, leaving 9 bases between them. CDR3 length equals 14 residues. The CDR3 is CASSGQTSTDTQYF. CDR3 DNA: TGTGCCAGCAGTGGCCAGACTAGCACAGATACGCAGTATTTT.

The sample holds many counts of this clonotype. The chain carries TRBV20-1 and TRBJ2-3, with 9 bases aligning to TRBD1. V shed 6 bases, J shed 0 bases, and the junction held 13 bases outside the gene matches. The CDR3 loop spans 17 amino acids. From germline, CDR1 is DFQATT and CDR2 SNEGSKA (reference sequence). DNA of the CDR3: TGCAGTGCGACTCCGGGACAGGGAATTTCTAGCACAGATACGCAGTATTTT. Translating gives CSATPGQGISSTDTQYF.

This clonotype was counted a few times. V usage is TRBV7-3 and J usage is TRBJ2-5; a weak D match, TRBD2 (6 bases). Germline V gene lookup returns CDR1 SGHTA and CDR2 FQGTGA. V was clipped by 5 bases and J by 4 bases, with 14 bases between them. This CDR3 has 14 amino acids. The CDR3 region is CASSRRSSGETQYF. Written as DNA, the CDR3 is TGTGCCAGCAGCCGTCGGAGTAGCGGAGAGACCCAGTACTTC.

This clonotype has just a few counts. This chain links TRBV5-1 with TRBJ1-1; no reliable D call. The germline CDR1 and CDR2 sequences are SGHRS and YFSETQ. CDR3 size: 15 residues. The V end lost 4 bases, the J end lost 4 bases, and 17 bases lay between the germline ends. The CDR3 DNA reads TGCGCCAGCAGCGAAGGACCCGGGTTGGGCACTGAAGCTTTCTTT. As protein: CASSEGPGLGTEAFF.

This clonotype was observed a few times. The rearrangement links TRBV5-4 to TRBJ2-5; tentative D call: TRBD2 (6 bases). Germline V gene lookup returns CDR1 SGHNT and CDR2 YYREEE (reference sequence). The length of the CDR3 is 13 residues. V lost 5 bases, J lost 3 bases, and 11 bases lay in between. CDR3 DNA sequence: TGTGCCAGCAGGGGGACGGGGGAAGAGACCCAGTACTTC. This encodes CASRGTGEETQYF.